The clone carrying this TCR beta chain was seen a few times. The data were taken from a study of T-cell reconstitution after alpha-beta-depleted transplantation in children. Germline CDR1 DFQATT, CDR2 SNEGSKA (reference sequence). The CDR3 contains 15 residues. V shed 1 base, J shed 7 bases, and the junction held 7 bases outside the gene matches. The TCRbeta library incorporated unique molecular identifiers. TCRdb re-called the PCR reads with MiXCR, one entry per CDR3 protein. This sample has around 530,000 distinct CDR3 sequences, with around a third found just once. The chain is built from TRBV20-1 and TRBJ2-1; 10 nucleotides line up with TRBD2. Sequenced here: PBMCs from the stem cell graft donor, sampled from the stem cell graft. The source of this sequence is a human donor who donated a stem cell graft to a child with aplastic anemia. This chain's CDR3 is CSARAPSGSLNEQFF. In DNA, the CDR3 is TGCAGTGCTAGAGCCCCTAGCGGGAGTTTGAATGAGCAGTTCTTC.